This TCR beta chain was sequenced during a study of glioma-infiltrating T cells after dendritic cell vaccination. V lost 0 bases and J 2 bases, leaving 8 bases between the germline ends. This CDR3 has 14 residues. The germline CDR1 and CDR2 sequences are SGDLS and YYNGEE. Only in-frame clones appear in the TCRdb table, and some are missing; sequencing was by immunoSEQ multiplex PCR. The table has about 100,000 clones, approximately 81% seen once; the top ten hold about 6.5%. Specimen: blood, collected before dendritic cell vaccination. The chain couples TRBV9 to TRBJ1-2; TRBD1 is a possible D gene (5 bases). The sequence derives from a human donor with glioblastoma. The CDR3 reads CASSVDGGNYGYTF. CDR3 DNA: TGTGCCAGCAGCGTAGACGGGGGGAACTATGGCTACACCTTC.